The clone carrying this T cell receptor (beta chain) appeared many times. Its antigen is unidentified. With a J-beta primer mix and a sample-barcoded 5' primer, a second PCR ran roughly 6 to 11 cycles. TCRdb re-derived calls from the 5' RACE reads in MiXCR, one entry per CDR3 protein. The profile shows 650,000 or so distinct CDR3 sequences, roughly half of them singletons. The sample originates from a study of blood T cells in healthy people across ages. Findings of the study overall: What prevented conclusive comparison of naive and antigen-experienced cells was that PBMCs were unsorted. A roughly linear fall in TCR beta diversity per million T cells was seen with increasing age.

The CDR3 extends over 15 amino acids. In germline, CDR1 is SGHRS, CDR2 YFSETQ. After removal of 0 bases from V and 9 bases from J, the junction contained 6 bases not matched to a gene. This receptor was obtained from a woman older than 75 in good health. The genes are TRBV5-1 and TRBJ2-1, with 10 bases that match TRBD1. Material for sequencing was blood. Written as DNA, the CDR3 is TGCGCCAGCAGCTTGGCGGGACAGGGGTTCGGTGAGCAGTTCTTC. It yields the protein CASSLAGQGFGEQFF.